This T cell receptor (beta chain) was recorded in a study of T cell responses to AZD1222 COVID-19 vaccine. Between the trimmed V and J ends, which lost 4 bases and 0 bases, there was a span of 12 bases. Germline CDR1 WSHSY, CDR2 SAAADI. The CDR3 is 16 amino acids. Remarks on this clone: The target antigen is unknown.

Study-wide results and caveats: Repertoire sampling was restricted to post-peak T cell response timepoints. The donor group comprised mostly white British people and more females; the analysis possibly underestimated clonal diversity. There were vaccine-associated CD4 TCRs across spike, dominant at 160-218 and 743-854.

The table came from immunoSEQ multiplex PCR; TCRdb's copy has only in-frame clones and leaves some out. The sample carries about 140,000 clones, 85% to 95% recorded once. The sample was peripheral blood, taken on day 0 of AZD1222 vaccination. The clonotype originates from an adult in good health. This chain uses TRBV10-2 with TRBJ2-2; D is unresolved. The CDR3 spells CASSGGGPANTGELFF. CDR3 DNA sequence: TGCGCCAGCAGTGGTGGCGGCCCAGCGAACACCGGGGAGCTGTTTTTT.